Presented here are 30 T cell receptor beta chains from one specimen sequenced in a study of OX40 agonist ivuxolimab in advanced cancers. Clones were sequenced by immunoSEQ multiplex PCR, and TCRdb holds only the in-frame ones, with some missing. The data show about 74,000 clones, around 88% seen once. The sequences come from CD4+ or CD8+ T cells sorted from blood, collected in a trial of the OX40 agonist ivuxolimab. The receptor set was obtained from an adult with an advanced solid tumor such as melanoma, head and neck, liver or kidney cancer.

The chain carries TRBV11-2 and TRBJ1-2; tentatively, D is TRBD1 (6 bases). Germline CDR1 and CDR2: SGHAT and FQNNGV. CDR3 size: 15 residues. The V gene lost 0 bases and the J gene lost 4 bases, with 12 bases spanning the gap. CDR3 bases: TGTGCCAGCAGCTTAGAACAGGCAGGGGTCTATGGCTACACCTTC. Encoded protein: CASSLEQAGVYGYTF.

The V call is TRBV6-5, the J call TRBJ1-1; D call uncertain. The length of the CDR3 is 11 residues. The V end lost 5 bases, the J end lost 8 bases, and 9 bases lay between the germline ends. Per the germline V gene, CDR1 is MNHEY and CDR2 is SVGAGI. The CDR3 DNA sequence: TGTGCCAGCAGTAGACCGGGGGAAGCTTTCTTT. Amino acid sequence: CASSRPGEAFF.

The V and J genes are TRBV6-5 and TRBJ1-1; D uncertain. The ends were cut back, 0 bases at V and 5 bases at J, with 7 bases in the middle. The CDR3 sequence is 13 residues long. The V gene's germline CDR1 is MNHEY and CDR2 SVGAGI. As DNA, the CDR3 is TGTGCCAGCAGTTACTCGTTAGCTACTGAAGCTTTCTTT. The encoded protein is CASSYSLATEAFF.

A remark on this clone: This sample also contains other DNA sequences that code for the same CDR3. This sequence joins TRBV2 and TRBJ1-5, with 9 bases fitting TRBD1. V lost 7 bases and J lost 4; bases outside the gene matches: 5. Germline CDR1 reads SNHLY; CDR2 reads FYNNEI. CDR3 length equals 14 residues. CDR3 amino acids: CASTPTGGNQPQHF. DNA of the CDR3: TGTGCCAGCACCCCGACAGGGGGGAATCAGCCCCAGCATTTT.

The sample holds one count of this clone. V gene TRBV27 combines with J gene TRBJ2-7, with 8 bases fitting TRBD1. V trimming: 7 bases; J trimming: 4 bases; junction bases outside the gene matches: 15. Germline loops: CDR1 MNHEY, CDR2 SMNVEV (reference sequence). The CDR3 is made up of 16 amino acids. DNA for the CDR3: TGTGCCAGCACTACCTTAAGGACAGGGTTACCATACGAGCAGTACTTC. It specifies CASTTLRTGLPYEQYF.

CDR3 in amino acids: CASSEPGSREQFF. DNA of the CDR3: TGCGCCAGCAGTGAGCCGGGGAGTCGCGAGCAGTTCTTC. The chain recombines TRBV10-2 with TRBJ2-1; D perhaps matches TRBD2 (5 bases). Germline values: CDR1 WSHSY, CDR2 SAAADI. This CDR3 has 13 amino acids. Trimming left V 2 bases short and J 10 bases short, with 12 bases between.

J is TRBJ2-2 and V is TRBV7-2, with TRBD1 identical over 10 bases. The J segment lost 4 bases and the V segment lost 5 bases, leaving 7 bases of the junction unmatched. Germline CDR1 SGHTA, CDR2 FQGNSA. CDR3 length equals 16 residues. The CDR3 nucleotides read TGTGCCAGCAGCGACAGGGGGCGTGAGGGCACCGGGGAGCTGTTTTTT. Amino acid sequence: CASSDRGREGTGELFF.

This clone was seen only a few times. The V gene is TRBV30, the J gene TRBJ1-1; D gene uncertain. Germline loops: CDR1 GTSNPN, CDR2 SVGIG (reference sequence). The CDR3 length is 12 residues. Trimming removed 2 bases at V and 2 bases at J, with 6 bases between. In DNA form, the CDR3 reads TGTGCCTGGAGTTACTATAACACTGAAGCTTTCTTT. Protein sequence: CAWSYYNTEAFF.

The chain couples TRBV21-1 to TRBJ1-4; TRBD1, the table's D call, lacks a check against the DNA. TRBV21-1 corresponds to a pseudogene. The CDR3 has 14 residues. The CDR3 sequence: CATLDRVTEEKLFF. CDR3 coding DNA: TGTGCCACCCTCGACAGGGTGACGGAAGAAAAACTGTTTTTT.

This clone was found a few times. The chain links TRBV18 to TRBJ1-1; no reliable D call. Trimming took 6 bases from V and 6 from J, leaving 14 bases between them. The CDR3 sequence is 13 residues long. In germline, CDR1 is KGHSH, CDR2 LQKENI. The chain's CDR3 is CASSPDGRPEAFF. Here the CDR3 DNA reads TGTGCCAGCTCCCCGGACGGGAGGCCTGAAGCTTTCTTT.

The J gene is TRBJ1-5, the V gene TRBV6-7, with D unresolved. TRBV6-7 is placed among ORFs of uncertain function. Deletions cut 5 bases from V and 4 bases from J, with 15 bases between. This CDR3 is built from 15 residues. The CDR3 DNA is TGTGCCAGCAGTCCATTCGGGTGGGATAATCAGCCCCAGCATTTT. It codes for CASSPFGWDNQPQHF.

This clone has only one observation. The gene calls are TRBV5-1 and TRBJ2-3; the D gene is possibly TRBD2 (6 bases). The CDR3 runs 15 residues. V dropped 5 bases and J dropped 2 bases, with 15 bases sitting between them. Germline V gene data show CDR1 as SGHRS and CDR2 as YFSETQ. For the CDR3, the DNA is TGCGCCAGCAGTTATCAGGGACTTTACACAGATACGCAGTATTTT. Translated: CASSYQGLYTDTQYF.

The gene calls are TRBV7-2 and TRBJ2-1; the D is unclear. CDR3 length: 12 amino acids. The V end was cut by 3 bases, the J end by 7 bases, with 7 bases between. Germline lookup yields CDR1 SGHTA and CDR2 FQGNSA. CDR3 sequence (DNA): TGTGCCAGCAGCTTCATGGGTAATGAGCAGTTCTTC. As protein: CASSFMGNEQFF.

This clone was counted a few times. This CDR3 is CASSPYGAYGYTF. The CDR3 nucleotides are TGTGCCAGCAGTCCATACGGGGCCTATGGCTACACCTTC. V is TRBV27 and J is TRBJ1-2, with D tentatively TRBD1 (5 bases). V shed 5 bases and J shed 4 bases, with 11 bases lying between them. The CDR3 is 13 amino acids. CDR1 and CDR2 from the germline V gene are MNHEY and SMNVEV (reference sequence).

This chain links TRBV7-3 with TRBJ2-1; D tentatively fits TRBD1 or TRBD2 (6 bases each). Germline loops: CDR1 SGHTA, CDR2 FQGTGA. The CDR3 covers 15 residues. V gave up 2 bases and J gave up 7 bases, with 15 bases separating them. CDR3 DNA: TGTGCCAGCAGCTTAGTGGGGGGCCGGCGTAATGAGCAGTTCTTC. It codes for CASSLVGGRRNEQFF.

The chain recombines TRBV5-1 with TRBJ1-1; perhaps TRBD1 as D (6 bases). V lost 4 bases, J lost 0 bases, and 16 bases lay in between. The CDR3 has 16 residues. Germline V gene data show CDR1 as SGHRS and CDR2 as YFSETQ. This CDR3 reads CASSPRWDNMNTEAFF. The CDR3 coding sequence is TGCGCCAGCAGCCCTCGCTGGGACAACATGAACACTGAAGCTTTCTTT.

Written as DNA, the CDR3 is TGTGCCTGGAGTGCCCCACCTAGGAACACTGAAGCTTTCTTT. Translating it yields CAWSAPPRNTEAFF. The genes are TRBV30 and TRBJ1-1; D remains ambiguous. This CDR3 is built from 14 residues. Germline V gene sequence: CDR1 GTSNPN, CDR2 SVGIG (reference sequence). V lost 1 base and J 1 base, leaving 10 bases between the germline ends. Filled out from reference TRBV30 and TRBJ1-1, the complete variable domain reads SQTIHQWPATLVQPVGSPLSLECTVEGTSNPNLYWYRQAAGRGLQLLFYSVGIGQISSEVPQNLSASRPQDRQFILSSKKLLLSDSGFYLCAWSAPPRNTEAFFGQGTRLTVV.

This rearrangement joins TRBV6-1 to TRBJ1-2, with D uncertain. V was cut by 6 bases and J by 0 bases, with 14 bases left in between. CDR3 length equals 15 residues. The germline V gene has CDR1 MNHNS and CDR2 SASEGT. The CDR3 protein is CASSVYWEANYGYTF. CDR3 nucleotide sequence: TGTGCCAGCAGCGTTTACTGGGAAGCTAACTATGGCTACACCTTC.

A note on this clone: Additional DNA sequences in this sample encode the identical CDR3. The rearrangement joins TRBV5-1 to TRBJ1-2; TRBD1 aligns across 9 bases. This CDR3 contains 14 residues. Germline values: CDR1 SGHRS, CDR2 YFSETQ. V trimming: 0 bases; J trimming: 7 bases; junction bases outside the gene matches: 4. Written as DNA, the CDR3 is TGCGCCAGCAGCTTGGGGGACAGGGCCGGTGGCTACACCTTC. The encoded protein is CASSLGDRAGGYTF.

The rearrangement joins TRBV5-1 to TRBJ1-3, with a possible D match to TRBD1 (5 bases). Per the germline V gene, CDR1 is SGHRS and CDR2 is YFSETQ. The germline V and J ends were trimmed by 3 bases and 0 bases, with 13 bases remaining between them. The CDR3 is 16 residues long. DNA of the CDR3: TGCGCCAGCAGCTGGGTCGGGGCCTCCTCTGGAAACACCATATATTTT. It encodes CASSWVGASSGNTIYF.

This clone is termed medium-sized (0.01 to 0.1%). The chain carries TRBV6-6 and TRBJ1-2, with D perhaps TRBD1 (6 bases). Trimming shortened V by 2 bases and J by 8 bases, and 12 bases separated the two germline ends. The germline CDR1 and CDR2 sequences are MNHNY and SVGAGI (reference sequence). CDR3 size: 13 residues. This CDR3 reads CASSYIGGNGYTF. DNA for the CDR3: TGTGCCAGCAGTTACATAGGGGGGAACGGCTACACCTTC.

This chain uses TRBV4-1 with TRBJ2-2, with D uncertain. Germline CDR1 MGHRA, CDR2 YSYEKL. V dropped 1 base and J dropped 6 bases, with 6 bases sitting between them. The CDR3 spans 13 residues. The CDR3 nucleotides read TGCGCCAGCAGCCAAGTCCGCGCCGGGGAGCTGTTTTTT. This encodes CASSQVRAGELFF.

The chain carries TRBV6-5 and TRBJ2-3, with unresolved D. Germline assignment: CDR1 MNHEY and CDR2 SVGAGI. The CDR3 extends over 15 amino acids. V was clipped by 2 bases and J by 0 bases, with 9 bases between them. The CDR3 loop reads CASSYIATSTDTQYF. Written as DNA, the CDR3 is TGTGCCAGCAGTTACATTGCGACTAGCACAGATACGCAGTATTTT.

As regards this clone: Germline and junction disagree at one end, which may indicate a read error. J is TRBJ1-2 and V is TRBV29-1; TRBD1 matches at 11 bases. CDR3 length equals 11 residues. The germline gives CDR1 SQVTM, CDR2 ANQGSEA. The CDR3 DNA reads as TGCAGCGTTGGGACAGGGGGCCTCTATTCCTTC. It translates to CSVGTGGLYSF.

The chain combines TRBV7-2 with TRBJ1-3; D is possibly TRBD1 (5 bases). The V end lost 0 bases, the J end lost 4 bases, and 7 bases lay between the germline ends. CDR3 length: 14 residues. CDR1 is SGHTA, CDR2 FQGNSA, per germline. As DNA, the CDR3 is TGTGCCAGCAGCTTAGCCCGGGGGGGAAACACCATATATTTT. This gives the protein CASSLARGGNTIYF. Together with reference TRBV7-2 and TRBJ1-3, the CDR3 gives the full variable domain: GAGVSQSPSNKVTEKGKDVELRCDPISGHTALYWYRQSLGQGLEFLIYFQGNSAPDKSGLPSDRFSAERTGGSVSTLTIQRTQQEDSAVYLCASSLARGGNTIYFGEGSWLTVV.

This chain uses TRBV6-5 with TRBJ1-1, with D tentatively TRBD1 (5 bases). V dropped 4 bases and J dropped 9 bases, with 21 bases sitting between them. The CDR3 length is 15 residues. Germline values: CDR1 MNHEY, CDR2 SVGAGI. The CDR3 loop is CASSWGVGRGVKAFF. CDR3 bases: TGTGCCAGCAGTTGGGGGGTGGGACGGGGTGTTAAAGCTTTCTTT.

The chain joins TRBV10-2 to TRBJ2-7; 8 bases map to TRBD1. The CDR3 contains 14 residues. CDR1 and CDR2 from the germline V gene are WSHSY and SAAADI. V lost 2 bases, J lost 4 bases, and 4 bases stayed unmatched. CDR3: CASSEAGGGYEQYF. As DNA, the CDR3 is TGCGCCAGCAGTGAGGCAGGGGGCGGGTACGAGCAGTACTTC.

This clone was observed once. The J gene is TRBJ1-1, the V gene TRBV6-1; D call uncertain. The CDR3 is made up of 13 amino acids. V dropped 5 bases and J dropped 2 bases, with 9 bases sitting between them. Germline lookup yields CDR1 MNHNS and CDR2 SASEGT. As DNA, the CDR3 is TGTGCCAGCAGTACCTTTGGCAACACTGAAGCTTTCTTT. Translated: CASSTFGNTEAFF.

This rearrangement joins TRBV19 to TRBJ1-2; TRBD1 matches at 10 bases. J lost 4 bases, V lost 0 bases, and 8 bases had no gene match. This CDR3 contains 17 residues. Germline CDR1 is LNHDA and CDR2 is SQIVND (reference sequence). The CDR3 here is CASSIDGTGVIGYGYTF. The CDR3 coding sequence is TGTGCCAGTAGTATAGACGGGACAGGGGTGATCGGCTATGGCTACACCTTC.

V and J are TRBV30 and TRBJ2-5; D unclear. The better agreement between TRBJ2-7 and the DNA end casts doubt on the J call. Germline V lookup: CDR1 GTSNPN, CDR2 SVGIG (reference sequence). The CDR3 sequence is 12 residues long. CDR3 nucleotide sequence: TGTGCCTGGAGCACAGCCTCCTACGAGCAGTACTTC. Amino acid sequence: CAWSTASYEQYF.